The 30 T cell receptor beta chains below were found in one sample sequenced in a study of regulatory T cells in long-lasting Graves disease. Combining iRepertoire HTBI primers with Arm-PCR of CDR3 regions, the authors built TCR beta libraries. TCRdb re-analysed the multiplex PCR reads in MiXCR, keeping a single row per CDR3 protein. Among about 460,000 distinct CDR3 sequences listed, roughly 22% were seen once. The time point denotes: persistent/refractory GD, antithyroid drugs over 5 years with positive TRAb. Isolated PBMC RNA provided the starting material for the TCR library. This material consisted of peripheral blood mononuclear cells (PBMCs), taken when the disease was refractory, from a patient treated with antithyroid drugs. These receptors originate from a female donor with Graves disease.

V is TRBV28 and J is TRBJ1-6; TRBD1 matches at 12 bases. The germline V gene has CDR1 MDHEN and CDR2 SYDVKM. CDR3 length: 19 amino acids. V lost 6 bases, J lost 12 bases, and 21 bases stayed unmatched. CDR3 in amino acids: CASSPFQTLIRDRGRPLHF. The CDR3 nucleotides read TGTGCCAGCAGCCCCTTCCAAACGCTAATCCGGGACAGGGGGCGACCCCTCCACTTT.

This clonotype was observed many times. V gene TRBV28 combines with J gene TRBJ1-3; D is ambiguous. CDR1 is MDHEN and CDR2 is SYDVKM in the germline V gene. This CDR3 is built from 12 residues. Trimming took 7 bases from V and 4 from J, leaving 8 bases between them. The CDR3 protein is CASKDPGNTIYF. CDR3 coding DNA: TGTGCCAGCAAAGACCCCGGAAACACCATATATTTT.

This clonotype was counted between two and nine times. The genes are TRBV7-9 and TRBJ2-2; 9 nucleotides match TRBD2. The J segment lost 0 bases and the V segment lost 1 base, leaving 3 bases of the junction unmatched. This CDR3 is 17 amino acids long. Germline CDR1 and CDR2: SEHNR and FQNEAQ (reference sequence). CDR3 coding DNA: TGTGCCAGCAGCTTAGATCTAGCGGGACCGAACACCGGGGAGCTGTTTTTT. Its protein product is CASSLDLAGPNTGELFF. The variable domain in full, completed from reference TRBV7-9 and TRBJ2-2, reads DTGVSQNPRHKITKRGQNVTFRCDPISEHNRLYWYRQTLGQGPEFLTYFQNEAQLEKSRLLSDRFSAERPKGSFSTLEIQRTEQGDSAMYLCASSLDLAGPNTGELFFGEGSRLTVL.

This clonotype was observed a few times. The V and J genes are TRBV4-3 and TRBJ2-7; weak D call: TRBD1 (6 bases). The CDR3 has 17 residues. The germline V gene encodes CDR1 LGHNA and CDR2 YSLEER. The V end lost 0 bases, the J end lost 0 bases, and 15 bases lay between the germline ends. In DNA, the CDR3 is TGCGCCAGCAGCCAAGATATGGAAAGGGGGAGCTCCTACGAGCAGTACTTC. It specifies CASSQDMERGSSYEQYF.

As for this clonotype: A read error may explain this, as a much larger clone is one base away. Because the CDR3 is missing its conserved closing phenylalanine or tryptophan, this is likely a read error. The V and J genes are TRBV6-2 or TRBV6-3 and TRBJ1-2; possible D gene TRBD1, 5 bases. Trimming left V 2 bases short and J 7 bases short, with 14 bases between. CDR3 length: 14 amino acids. Germline CDR1 reads MNHEY; CDR2 reads SVGEGT. The CDR3 DNA reads as TGTGCCAGCAGTTACGAGACGTCGGGGCCTGGCTACACCCTC. Translating gives CASSYETSGPGYTL.

The chain has TRBV12-3 or TRBV12-4 and TRBJ2-2; 7 nucleotides align to TRBD1. This CDR3 region has 14 residues. V was pared by 5 bases and J by 9 bases, with 9 bases of the junction left unmatched. CDR3 nucleotides: TGTGCCAGCAGTATAACAGGGGTTCGCCGGGAGCTGTTTTTT. Its protein is CASSITGVRRELFF.

This clonotype was seen ten or more times. The CDR3 DNA is TGTGCCAGCAGTCCCAGGGGGTTCGTAGCCAAAAACATTCAGTACTTC. Its protein is CASSPRGFVAKNIQYF. This chain uses TRBV28 with TRBJ2-4, with 7 bases that match TRBD1. V was pared by 5 bases and J by 0 bases, with 7 bases of the junction left unmatched. The CDR3 covers 16 residues. Germline CDR1 is MDHEN and CDR2 is SYDVKM.

The chain is built from TRBV12-3 or TRBV12-4 and TRBJ1-3, with D possibly matching TRBD1 (5 bases). The CDR3 consists of 15 residues. The V end lost 4 bases, the J end lost 0 bases, and 10 bases lay between the germline ends. The CDR3 DNA reads TGTGCCAGCAGTTCCGAGGGGCTCTCTGGAAACACCATATATTTT. It codes for CASSSEGLSGNTIYF.

This clonotype was observed many times. This rearrangement joins TRBV28 to TRBJ2-5; TRBD1 agrees at 7 bases. V lost 5 bases and J lost 5; bases outside the gene matches: 11. The germline gives CDR1 MDHEN, CDR2 SYDVKM. The CDR3 is made up of 15 amino acids. CDR3 sequence reads: CASSLYSQGKETQYF. As DNA, the CDR3 is TGTGCCAGCAGTCTATATTCACAGGGGAAGGAGACCCAGTACTTC.

This clonotype has ten or more counts. This chain uses TRBV6-5 with TRBJ2-7, with a tentative D call TRBD1 (5 bases). The germline V gene has CDR1 MNHEY and CDR2 SVGAGI. This CDR3 region has 13 residues. Deletions cut 2 bases from V and 6 bases from J, with 11 bases between. CDR3 in DNA: TGTGCCAGCAGTTACACAAGGACATCCGAGCAGTACTTC. Amino acid sequence: CASSYTRTSEQYF.

This clonotype has ten or more counts. V is TRBV15 and J is TRBJ2-5; weak D call: TRBD1 (5 bases). V was cut by 1 base and J by 2 bases, with 8 bases left in between. The germline V gene has CDR1 LNHNV and CDR2 YYDKDF (reference sequence). CDR3 length equals 14 residues. The CDR3 loop is CATSRGGGQETQYF. CDR3 DNA: TGTGCCACCAGCAGAGGGGGCGGACAAGAGACCCAGTACTTC.

This clonotype was seen at least ten times. The CDR3 DNA reads TGTGCCAGCTCACCTGACAGGGAGTATGGCTACACCTTC. The encoded protein is CASSPDREYGYTF. The chain combines TRBV18 with TRBJ1-2; TRBD1 matches at 7 bases. This CDR3 is 13 amino acids long. V shed 3 bases and J 5 bases; nucleotides not matched to a gene: 3. Germline V lookup: CDR1 KGHSH, CDR2 LQKENI.

The sample holds many counts of this clonotype. The chain links TRBV3-1 to TRBJ2-5; D is possibly TRBD1 or TRBD2 (5 bases each). The V gene lost 1 base and the J gene lost 5 bases, with 8 bases spanning the gap. The CDR3 is 13 residues long. Germline V CDR1 and CDR2: LGHDT, YNNKEL (reference sequence). CDR3 DNA: TGTGCCAGCAGCCAAGCGGGGACCGAGACCCAGTACTTC. Its protein product is CASSQAGTETQYF.

The rearrangement links TRBV27 to TRBJ2-2; D is uncertain. Deletions cut 7 bases from V and 0 bases from J, with 9 bases between. In germline, CDR1 is MNHEY, CDR2 SMNVEV (reference sequence). The length of the CDR3 is 14 residues. The CDR3 spells CASIYKANTGELFF. CDR3 DNA: TGTGCCAGCATCTACAAGGCGAACACCGGGGAGCTGTTTTTT.

There are a few counts of this clonotype. The chain joins TRBV7-9 to TRBJ1-2; D is ambiguous. The CDR3 loop spans 13 amino acids. V gave up 4 bases and J gave up 5 bases, with 11 bases separating them. CDR1 and CDR2 (germline): SEHNR, FQNEAQ (reference sequence). This CDR3 is CASSSLPAYGYTF. CDR3 nucleotides: TGTGCCAGCAGCTCTTTGCCCGCTTATGGCTACACCTTC.

This clonotype was seen a handful of times. The chain is built from TRBV20-1 and TRBJ2-1, with 7 bases aligning to TRBD2. V lost 4 bases and J lost 5; bases outside the gene matches: 5. The length of the CDR3 is 13 residues. The germline V gene has CDR1 DFQATT and CDR2 SNEGSKA (reference sequence). DNA of the CDR3: TGCAGTGCTATCGGGACTAACAACAATGAGCAGTTCTTC. Residues: CSAIGTNNNEQFF.

This clonotype turned up a few times. The junction does not match germline at one end; this may be a read error. The chain is built from TRBV6-5 and TRBJ1-1; 7 bases match TRBD1. Germline V lookup: CDR1 MNHEY, CDR2 SVGAGI. CDR3 length: 20 residues. The CDR3 spells CASSYPGGGPRPFMNTEALF. The CDR3 nucleotides read TGTGCCAGCAGTTACCCAGGGGGTGGCCCTCGTCCGTTCATGAACACTGAAGCTCTCTTT.

This clonotype was seen a handful of times. J is TRBJ2-7 and V is TRBV20-1; D unresolved. Trimming took off 2 bases at V and 1 base at J, with 15 bases between the two ends. This CDR3 has 15 amino acids. Germline values: CDR1 DFQATT, CDR2 SNEGSKA (reference sequence). CDR3 residues: CSARPAADGSYEQYF. As DNA, the CDR3 is TGCAGTGCTAGACCCGCGGCGGATGGATCCTACGAGCAGTACTTC.

V gene TRBV11-2 combines with J gene TRBJ1-3; D call uncertain. The germline V gene encodes CDR1 SGHAT and CDR2 FQNNGV. With 7 bases removed from V and 4 bases from J, the gap between germline ends came to 8 bases. The CDR3 loop spans 12 amino acids. Written as DNA, the CDR3 is TGTGCCAGCACCTTGGAGGGAAACACCATATATTTT. The encoded protein is CASTLEGNTIYF. The full variable domain, in which reference TRBV11-2 and TRBJ1-3 provide the parts outside the CDR3, is EAGVAQSPRYKIIEKRQSVAFWCNPISGHATLYWYQQILGQGPKLLIQFQNNGVVDDSQLPKDRFSAERLKGVDSTLKIQPAKLEDSAVYLCASTLEGNTIYFGEGSWLTVV.

This clonotype has a handful of counts. J is TRBJ2-2 and V is TRBV11-2; 7 bases match TRBD2. Germline V lookup: CDR1 SGHAT, CDR2 FQNNGV. The CDR3 runs to 15 residues. V shed 11 bases, J shed 5 bases, and the junction held 14 bases outside the gene matches. CDR3 nucleotide sequence: TGTGCCTGCCGAAGGATGAGGGGAGGGACCGGGGAGCTGTTTTTT. Its protein product is CACRRMRGGTGELFF.

This clonotype has a count of ten or more. The rearrangement uses TRBV28 and TRBJ1-4; no definite D call. Per germline, CDR1 MDHEN and CDR2 SYDVKM. This CDR3 has 15 residues. Trimming took off 3 bases at V and 4 bases at J, with 12 bases between the two ends. CDR3 bases: TGTGCCAGCAGTTTGGGAGACTATGGTAATGAAAAACTGTTTTTT. Amino acids: CASSLGDYGNEKLFF.

The chain is built from TRBV6-1 and TRBJ2-2, with D possibly being TRBD1 (6 bases). The ends were cut back, 6 bases at V and 5 bases at J, with 25 bases in the middle. The CDR3 is made up of 18 amino acids. From germline, CDR1 is MNHNS and CDR2 SASEGT. CDR3 DNA sequence: TGTGCCAGCAGGCTCCGACAATCACCAGGGGTTCGGACCGGGGAGCTGTTTTTT. Its translation is CASRLRQSPGVRTGELFF.

This clonotype was seen many times. For the CDR3, the DNA is TGCGCCAGCAGCGGAATCGACAGGGCGAATGAAAAACTGTTTTTT. This translates into CASSGIDRANEKLFF. The chain has TRBV5-1 and TRBJ1-4; TRBD1 matches at 7 bases. Germline values: CDR1 SGHRS, CDR2 YFSETQ. Unmatched junction bases numbered 8, after V lost 4 bases and J lost 5 bases. The CDR3 consists of 15 residues.

This clonotype showed up many times. The genes are TRBV20-1 and TRBJ2-5, with 8 bases matching TRBD2. The V gene's germline CDR1 is DFQATT and CDR2 SNEGSKA (reference sequence). J was trimmed by 5 bases and V by 6 bases; bases with no gene match: 5. The CDR3 loop spans 12 amino acids. CDR3 in DNA: TGCAGTGCCGGACTAGCCGGGGAGACCCAGTACTTC. Translating it yields CSAGLAGETQYF.

At least ten counts were recorded for this clonotype. V usage is TRBV28 and J usage is TRBJ2-7, with TRBD1 matching over 10 bases. The V gene end was trimmed by 3 bases and the J gene end by 2 bases; junction bases not matched to a gene: 1. The germline V gene has CDR1 MDHEN and CDR2 SYDVKM. The CDR3 contains 14 residues. The CDR3 loop reads CASSFDRGPYEQYF. The CDR3 DNA reads TGTGCCAGCAGTTTTGACAGGGGGCCCTACGAGCAGTACTTC.

This clonotype was recorded many times. The chain combines TRBV5-1 with TRBJ2-7; perhaps D is TRBD1 or TRBD2 (6 bases each). V was pared by 1 base and J by 5 bases, with 13 bases between. Looked up from germline, CDR1 is SGHRS and CDR2 is YFSETQ. The CDR3 has 14 residues. The CDR3 loop reads CASSLNREEHEQYF. The CDR3 coding sequence is TGCGCCAGCAGCTTGAACAGGGAGGAACACGAGCAGTACTTC.

In this sample, this clonotype turned up many times. The gene calls are TRBV27 and TRBJ2-5; D gene unclear. V was clipped by 3 bases and J by 2 bases, with 10 bases between them. Germline assignment: CDR1 MNHEY and CDR2 SMNVEV (reference sequence). This CDR3 region has 14 residues. The CDR3 protein is CASSFTDAQETQYF. The CDR3 DNA reads TGTGCCAGCAGTTTCACGGACGCACAAGAGACCCAGTACTTC.

This clonotype turned up a few times. The chain has TRBV7-8 and TRBJ2-5; D is perhaps TRBD2 (6 bases). Germline V gene lookup returns CDR1 SGHVS and CDR2 FQNEAQ. The CDR3 length is 15 residues. Trimming cost V 5 bases and J 4 bases, with 17 bases left between them. DNA for the CDR3: TGTGCCAGCAGCCTTCCCAGACTAGTCCGAGAGACCCAGTACTTC. The encoded protein is CASSLPRLVRETQYF.

This clonotype was seen at least ten times. The J gene is TRBJ2-7, the V gene TRBV2; maybe TRBD1 (5 bases). With 0 bases removed from V and 2 bases from J, the gap between germline ends came to 8 bases. There are 14 residues in the CDR3. The V gene's germline CDR1 is SNHLY and CDR2 FYNNEI. CDR3 in amino acids: CASSEAEQAYEQYF. CDR3 bases: TGTGCCAGCAGTGAAGCAGAACAGGCCTACGAGCAGTACTTC.

This clonotype has a count of ten or more. The chain joins TRBV30 to TRBJ1-1, with 8 bases aligning to TRBD1. Germline CDR1 and CDR2: GTSNPN and SVGIG (reference sequence). The length of the CDR3 is 14 residues. J gave up 3 bases and V 4 bases, and 7 bases lay outside the gene matches. Here the CDR3 reads CAWIFRGQDTEAFF. The CDR3 coding sequence is TGTGCCTGGATATTCAGGGGGCAGGACACTGAAGCTTTCTTT.